Listed below are T cell receptor beta chains from one sample, sequenced in a study of T cell responses to AZD1222 COVID-19 vaccine. Assay used: immunoSEQ multiplex PCR; TCRdb lists only in-frame clones, some missing. The top ten hold roughly 6.3% of the sample, which has some 95,000 clones, 65% to 90% seen once. The sequenced sample was peripheral blood, obtained on day 0 of AZD1222 vaccination. The receptors were sampled from an adult in good health. Both conserved end residues are part of each CDR3. D genes are given only for firm matches. The listing skips clone size in some rows; elsewhere it reads once, few, many or a size class.

v_gene: TRBV4-3
d_gene: -
abundance: -
j_gene: TRBJ2-1
CDR3nt: TGCGCCAGCAGCCAAGATCAGGGGTTCTCCTACAATGAGCAGTTCTTC
CDR3aa: CASSQDQGFSYNEQFF

v_gene: TRBV7-2
d_gene: -
abundance: -
j_gene: TRBJ2-2
CDR3nt: TGTGCCAGCAGCTTAAGTATGGTGGGCACCGGGGAGCTGTTTTTT
CDR3aa: CASSLSMVGTGELFF

v_gene: TRBV29-1
d_gene: -
abundance: -
j_gene: TRBJ2-7
CDR3nt: TGCAGCGTTGGGATGGCCGTTTACGAGCAGTACTTC
CDR3aa: CSVGMAVYEQYF

v_gene: TRBV3-1/TRBV3-2
d_gene: -
abundance: -
j_gene: TRBJ2-1
CDR3nt: TGTGCCAGCAGCCAAGGCTTTGGCGCAGCTTCCTACAATGAGCAGTTCTTC
CDR3aa: CASSQGFGAASYNEQFF

v_gene: TRBV10-3
d_gene: TRBD1
abundance: -
j_gene: TRBJ1-2
CDR3nt: TGTGCCATCAGGGGGACAGGGGGCACGGCTGGCTACACCTTC
CDR3aa: CAIRGTGGTAGYTF

v_gene: TRBV19
d_gene: TRBD2
abundance: few
j_gene: TRBJ2-7
CDR3nt: TGTGCCAGTAGTATGGTCGGGGGGATTGCCTACGAGCAGTACTTC
CDR3aa: CASSMVGGIAYEQYF

v_gene: TRBV5-1
d_gene: TRBD1
abundance: -
j_gene: TRBJ2-1
CDR3nt: TGCGCCAGCAGCTCCGGGACAGGGGCCTACAATGAGCAGTTCTTC
CDR3aa: CASSSGTGAYNEQFF

v_gene: TRBV23-1
d_gene: -
abundance: -
j_gene: TRBJ1-1
CDR3nt: TGCGCCAGCAGTCCCAGGGGAGGGAACACTGAAGCTTTCTTT
CDR3aa: CASSPRGGNTEAFF

v_gene: TRBV5-4
d_gene: TRBD2
abundance: -
j_gene: TRBJ2-7
CDR3nt: TGTGCCAGCAGCCCACTAGCGCACAACGAGCAGTACTTC
CDR3aa: CASSPLAHNEQYF

v_gene: TRBV9
d_gene: -
abundance: -
j_gene: TRBJ1-5
CDR3nt: TGTGCCAGCAGCCCCTTTCCGGATAGCAATCAGCCCCAGCATTTT
CDR3aa: CASSPFPDSNQPQHF

v_gene: TRBV29-1
d_gene: -
abundance: -
j_gene: TRBJ2-7
CDR3nt: TGCAGCGTTCTGTGGGCCTACGAGCAGTACTTC
CDR3aa: CSVLWAYEQYF

v_gene: TRBV7-9
d_gene: TRBD2
abundance: -
j_gene: TRBJ2-7
CDR3nt: TGTGCCAGCAGCGCCCCTAGCGGGGGGACCGACGAGCAGTACTTC
CDR3aa: CASSAPSGGTDEQYF

v_gene: TRBV6-4
d_gene: TRBD2
abundance: -
j_gene: TRBJ2-1
CDR3nt: TGTGCCAGCAGTGACAACGGGGGGGACTACAATGAGCAGTTCTTC
CDR3aa: CASSDNGGDYNEQFF

v_gene: TRBV6-5
d_gene: TRBD1
abundance: once
j_gene: TRBJ2-2
CDR3nt: TGTGCCAGCAGTTACCCGGGACAGGTCAACACCGGGGAGCTGTTTTTT
CDR3aa: CASSYPGQVNTGELFF

v_gene: TRBV12-3/TRBV12-4
d_gene: -
abundance: -
j_gene: TRBJ1-2
CDR3nt: TGTGCCAGCAGTTTGGTTACAGCCCGAGGCTACACCTTC
CDR3aa: CASSLVTARGYTF

v_gene: TRBV2
d_gene: TRBD2
abundance: -
j_gene: TRBJ2-1
CDR3nt: TGTGCCAGCAGTCCGACTAGCGGGAGCCACAATGAGCAGTTCTTC
CDR3aa: CASSPTSGSHNEQFF

v_gene: TRBV3-1/TRBV3-2
d_gene: TRBD1
abundance: -
j_gene: TRBJ2-7
CDR3nt: TGTGCCAGCAGCCAAGATCGGAACAGGGGGTCCTACGAGCAGTACTTC
CDR3aa: CASSQDRNRGSYEQYF

v_gene: TRBV5-1
d_gene: TRBD2
abundance: -
j_gene: TRBJ2-3
CDR3nt: TGCGCCAGCAGCCAGGCTAGCGGGATAGGGGAAGATACGCAGTATTTT
CDR3aa: CASSQASGIGEDTQYF

v_gene: TRBV6-1
d_gene: -
abundance: -
j_gene: TRBJ1-1
CDR3nt: TGTGCCAGCAGTGATCCAGATAACACTGAAGCTTTCTTT
CDR3aa: CASSDPDNTEAFF

v_gene: TRBV30
d_gene: -
abundance: -
j_gene: TRBJ2-7
CDR3nt: TGTGCCTGGAGTACAGGGATCTACGAGCAGTACTTC
CDR3aa: CAWSTGIYEQYF

v_gene: TRBV28
d_gene: -
abundance: -
j_gene: TRBJ1-5
CDR3nt: TGTGCCAGCAGGCCGGGACCCAATCAGCCCCAGCATTTT
CDR3aa: CASRPGPNQPQHF

v_gene: TRBV29-1
d_gene: -
abundance: -
j_gene: TRBJ2-3
CDR3nt: TGCAGCGTTGAAGTCGGGCTGGGTTATACGCAGTATTTT
CDR3aa: CSVEVGLGYTQYF

v_gene: TRBV19
d_gene: TRBD2
abundance: -
j_gene: TRBJ2-3
CDR3nt: TGTGCCAGTCAGAAGCGGGAGTACACAGATACGCAGTATTTT
CDR3aa: CASQKREYTDTQYF

v_gene: TRBV5-6
d_gene: TRBD1
abundance: -
j_gene: TRBJ2-1
CDR3nt: TGTGCCAGCAGCCCCCCCGGACAGGTAGGCCTTGAGCAGTTCTTC
CDR3aa: CASSPPGQVGLEQFF

v_gene: TRBV7-6
d_gene: -
abundance: -
j_gene: TRBJ2-1
CDR3nt: TGTGCCAGCAGCCTCGGGGCTCGTTGGGAGAGCTCCTACAATGAGCAGTTCTTC
CDR3aa: CASSLGARWESSYNEQFF

v_gene: TRBV12-3/TRBV12-4
d_gene: TRBD2
abundance: -
j_gene: TRBJ2-2
CDR3nt: TGTGCCAGCGTCCCGGGGGGGCCCGGGGAGCTGTTTTTT
CDR3aa: CASVPGGPGELFF

v_gene: TRBV10-3
d_gene: TRBD2
abundance: -
j_gene: TRBJ2-2
CDR3nt: TGTGCCATCAGTGGGTCTAGCGGGGTGACCGGGGAGCTGTTTTTT
CDR3aa: CAISGSSGVTGELFF

v_gene: TRBV12-5
d_gene: TRBD2
abundance: -
j_gene: TRBJ2-2
CDR3nt: TGTGCTAGTGCCTTACTAGCGGGAGTTGACACCGGGGAGCTGTTTTTT
CDR3aa: CASALLAGVDTGELFF

v_gene: TRBV5-5
d_gene: -
abundance: -
j_gene: TRBJ2-4
CDR3nt: TGTGCCAGCAGCCCTGACGGGGTTGCCAAAAACATTCAGTACTTC
CDR3aa: CASSPDGVAKNIQYF

v_gene: TRBV2
d_gene: -
abundance: -
j_gene: TRBJ1-5
CDR3nt: TGTGCCAGCAGTGAATTCGGTAACCGACAGCCCCAGCATTTT
CDR3aa: CASSEFGNRQPQHF

v_gene: TRBV11-2
d_gene: -
abundance: -
j_gene: TRBJ1-4
CDR3nt: TGTGCCAGCAGCTTAGATCAGGACGAAAAACTGTTTTTT
CDR3aa: CASSLDQDEKLFF

v_gene: TRBV5-1
d_gene: -
abundance: -
j_gene: TRBJ1-2
CDR3nt: TGCGCCAGCAGGGTCAACTCTGACTATGGCTACACCTTC
CDR3aa: CASRVNSDYGYTF

v_gene: TRBV12-3/TRBV12-4
d_gene: -
abundance: -
j_gene: TRBJ2-5
CDR3nt: TGTGCCAGCAGTACGGGACCCCTTGAGACCCAGTACTTC
CDR3aa: CASSTGPLETQYF

v_gene: TRBV15
d_gene: -
abundance: once
j_gene: TRBJ1-2
CDR3nt: TGTGCCACCAGCAGAGAGCAGGGCGTTGGCTACACCTTC
CDR3aa: CATSREQGVGYTF

v_gene: TRBV2
d_gene: -
abundance: -
j_gene: TRBJ1-1
CDR3nt: TGTGCCAGCAGTCGGGAGACGGGGAACACTGAAGCTTTCTTT
CDR3aa: CASSRETGNTEAFF

v_gene: TRBV11-3
d_gene: TRBD2
abundance: once
j_gene: TRBJ2-5
CDR3nt: TGTGCCAGCAGCTTAGATCCCGTGGGACTAGCGGGAGGGGCAGAGACCCAGTACTTC
CDR3aa: CASSLDPVGLAGGAETQYF

v_gene: TRBV27
d_gene: -
abundance: -
j_gene: TRBJ1-2
CDR3nt: TGTGCCAGCAGGGGCTCGGGAGGCTACACCTTC
CDR3aa: CASRGSGGYTF

v_gene: TRBV3-1/TRBV3-2
d_gene: -
abundance: -
j_gene: TRBJ1-4
CDR3nt: TGTGCCAGCAGCTCGCAGGGGAGTGCAACTAATGAAAAACTGTTTTTT
CDR3aa: CASSSQGSATNEKLFF

v_gene: TRBV30
d_gene: -
abundance: -
j_gene: TRBJ2-3
CDR3nt: TGTGCCTGGGAAGCGGGGACAAGCACAGATACGCAGTATTTT
CDR3aa: CAWEAGTSTDTQYF

v_gene: TRBV11-2
d_gene: -
abundance: -
j_gene: TRBJ2-5
CDR3nt: TGTGCCAGCAGCTTAGGGGGGTCCCAAGAGACCCAGTACTTC
CDR3aa: CASSLGGSQETQYF

v_gene: TRBV6-6
d_gene: TRBD1
abundance: -
j_gene: TRBJ1-6
CDR3nt: TGTGCCAGCAGCTTGGACAGGGCTCCCCTCCACTTT
CDR3aa: CASSLDRAPLHF

v_gene: TRBV6-5
d_gene: -
abundance: -
j_gene: TRBJ1-2
CDR3nt: TGTGCCAGCAGTTTGGGACATACTTCCTATGGCTACACCTTC
CDR3aa: CASSLGHTSYGYTF

v_gene: TRBV24-1
d_gene: -
abundance: -
j_gene: TRBJ1-3
CDR3nt: TGTGCCACCAGTGATTTTACCGAAGGAAACACCATATATTTT
CDR3aa: CATSDFTEGNTIYF

v_gene: TRBV4-3
d_gene: TRBD1
abundance: -
j_gene: TRBJ1-4
CDR3nt: TGCGCCAGCAGCCCTACAGGGGACTCAACTAATGAAAAACTGTTTTTT
CDR3aa: CASSPTGDSTNEKLFF

v_gene: TRBV7-6
d_gene: -
abundance: -
j_gene: TRBJ2-3
CDR3nt: TGTGCCAGCAGCCGGACAGATACGCAGTATTTT
CDR3aa: CASSRTDTQYF

v_gene: TRBV6-5
d_gene: -
abundance: -
j_gene: TRBJ2-1
CDR3nt: TGTGCCAGCAGCGAGACCAGCGGGGAGCAGTTCTTC
CDR3aa: CASSETSGEQFF

v_gene: TRBV6-5
d_gene: -
abundance: -
j_gene: TRBJ2-1
CDR3nt: TGTGCCAGCCGCCCCGGAAGCTCCTACAATGAGCAGTTCTTC
CDR3aa: CASRPGSSYNEQFF

v_gene: TRBV2
d_gene: -
abundance: -
j_gene: TRBJ2-5
CDR3nt: TGTGCCACGGGGATAATTCAAGAGACCCAGTACTTC
CDR3aa: CATGIIQETQYF

v_gene: TRBV7-2
d_gene: TRBD1
abundance: few
j_gene: TRBJ1-4
CDR3nt: TGTGCCAGCAGCTGGACCCCCGGGACAGGGGGCAATGCTAATGAAAAACTGTTTTTT
CDR3aa: CASSWTPGTGGNANEKLFF

v_gene: TRBV10-3
d_gene: TRBD1
abundance: -
j_gene: TRBJ1-5
CDR3nt: TGTGCCATCAGTATGGACAGGGGTTACAATCAGCCCCAGCATTTT
CDR3aa: CAISMDRGYNQPQHF

v_gene: TRBV15
d_gene: -
abundance: -
j_gene: TRBJ1-1
CDR3nt: TGTGCCACCAGCAGAGATACCGGAACAGGGCGCACTGAAGCTTTCTTT
CDR3aa: CATSRDTGTGRTEAFF

v_gene: TRBV7-6
d_gene: -
abundance: -
j_gene: TRBJ2-7
CDR3nt: TGTGCCAGCAGCTTAGAGGCAGACCTCTCCTACGAGCAGTACTTC
CDR3aa: CASSLEADLSYEQYF

v_gene: TRBV7-3
d_gene: TRBD1
abundance: -
j_gene: TRBJ2-3
CDR3nt: TGTGCCAGCAGCTTAGTGGGGACAGGGGGCCCCGCAGATACGCAGTATTTT
CDR3aa: CASSLVGTGGPADTQYF

v_gene: TRBV29-1
d_gene: TRBD1
abundance: -
j_gene: TRBJ2-7
CDR3nt: TGCAGCGTCAAGCAGGGGGCTGAGCAGTACTTC
CDR3aa: CSVKQGAEQYF

v_gene: TRBV7-3
d_gene: -
abundance: once
j_gene: TRBJ1-1
CDR3nt: TGTGCCAGCAGCTCAAACAGGGAAACTGAAGCTTTCTTT
CDR3aa: CASSSNRETEAFF